This section outlines one T cell receptor beta chain sequence together with its context. The data were taken from a study of blood T cell repertoires in COVID-19. Looking at the study overall: The study drew acute and convalescent COVID-19 samples from the United States, Italy and Spain.

Measured with immunoSEQ multiplex PCR; TCRdb has only the in-frame clones, and not every one. The sample has more than 150,000 clones, roughly 83% seen once. The V end lost 5 bases, the J end lost 0 bases, and 17 bases lay between the germline ends. Germline V gene data show CDR1 as SEHNR and CDR2 as FQNEAQ (reference sequence). The CDR3 consists of 17 residues. Sequences were obtained from peripheral blood. The chain couples TRBV7-9 to TRBJ2-1; D possibly corresponds to TRBD2 (5 bases). The TCR comes from a man younger than 35 with active or convalescent COVID-19. The CDR3 coding sequence is TGTGCCAGCAGCCCACGCAGAGAGGGCGGCTCCTACAATGAGCAGTTCTTC. This codes for CASSPRREGGSYNEQFF.